The T cell receptor beta chain under discussion was sequenced for a study of OX40 agonist ivuxolimab in advanced cancers. The CDR3 is 14 amino acids. CDR1 and CDR2 (germline): SGHDT, YYEEEE. Trimming took 3 bases from V and 2 from J; bases not matched to a gene: 2. Libraries were prepared by immunoSEQ multiplex PCR; TCRdb keeps only in-frame clonotypes and omits some of them. This table has over 80,000 clones, about 84% appearing once. The chain combines TRBV5-6 with TRBJ2-7; 10 bases line up with TRBD1. This specimen was CD4+ or CD8+ T cells sorted from blood, taken in a trial of the OX40 agonist ivuxolimab. This receptor was taken from an adult with an advanced solid tumor such as melanoma, head and neck, liver or kidney cancer. Here the CDR3 reads CASSSGQGAYEQYF. Written as DNA, the CDR3 is TGTGCCAGCAGCTCAGGACAGGGGGCCTACGAGCAGTACTTC.